The rows below give T cell receptor beta chains drawn from one sample of a study of CD8 T cells in ankylosing spondylitis. TCRdb redid the calling of the 5' RACE reads with MiXCR, one entry per CDR3 protein. The top ten clones hold 0.51% of a sample with more than 650,000 distinct CDR3 sequences, 10% to 15% of them seen once. Sequenced input: blood, either unsorted or a sorted T cell fraction (not recorded which). Every receptor here comes from a male donor with ankylosing spondylitis. Both conserved end residues are part of each CDR3. The order of the fields is D gene, V gene, clone size, J gene, CDR3 DNA, CDR3 protein. A D gene is named only where the DNA matches it firmly. Part of the rows lack a size; the others show once, few, many or a class for expanded clones.

d_gene: -
v_gene: TRBV20-1
abundance: few
j_gene: TRBJ1-5
CDR3nt: TGCAGTGCTGGCCCTTCCGAGTGGTACAATCAGCCCCAGCATTTT
CDR3aa: CSAGPSEWYNQPQHF

d_gene: -
v_gene: TRBV7-2
abundance: -
j_gene: TRBJ2-7
CDR3nt: TGTGCCAGAAGCGCTACCCAGGTTTACTACGAGCAGTACTTC
CDR3aa: CARSATQVYYEQYF

d_gene: TRBD2
v_gene: TRBV7-2
abundance: many
j_gene: TRBJ2-1
CDR3nt: TGTGCCAGCAGCCCAGACGGGACTACCTATAAGGATGAGCAGTTCTTC
CDR3aa: CASSPDGTTYKDEQFF

d_gene: TRBD1
v_gene: TRBV5-1
abundance: few
j_gene: TRBJ2-5
CDR3nt: TGCGCCAGCAGCCGGGACAGGGGAAAAGAGACCCAGTACTTC
CDR3aa: CASSRDRGKETQYF

d_gene: -
v_gene: TRBV7-2
abundance: -
j_gene: TRBJ2-7
CDR3nt: TGTGCCAGCAGCTTAGAGACCTCGGGCGAGCAGTACTTC
CDR3aa: CASSLETSGEQYF

d_gene: -
v_gene: TRBV18
abundance: -
j_gene: TRBJ1-4
CDR3nt: TGTGCCAGCTCACCAAGAGACCCTTTTGAACTGTTTTTT
CDR3aa: CASSPRDPFELFF

d_gene: TRBD2
v_gene: TRBV7-7
abundance: -
j_gene: TRBJ2-2
CDR3nt: TGTGCTAGCAGCCCTCTAGAAGCGGGAGGGGACACCGGGGAGCTGTTTTTT
CDR3aa: CASSPLEAGGDTGELFF

d_gene: -
v_gene: TRBV12-3/TRBV12-4
abundance: many
j_gene: TRBJ1-1
CDR3nt: TGTGCCAGCAGTTTATGGCAGAACACTGAAGCTTTCTTT
CDR3aa: CASSLWQNTEAFF

d_gene: -
v_gene: TRBV4-2
abundance: few
j_gene: TRBJ2-3
CDR3nt: TGTGCCAGCAGCCAAGATCGGCTTAGCGATACGCAGTATTTT
CDR3aa: CASSQDRLSDTQYF

d_gene: -
v_gene: TRBV5-6
abundance: few
j_gene: TRBJ2-5
CDR3nt: TGTGCCAGCAGCTTGTGGGGCCTCCAAGAGACCCAGTACTTC
CDR3aa: CASSLWGLQETQYF

d_gene: -
v_gene: TRBV7-2
abundance: few
j_gene: TRBJ2-1
CDR3nt: TGTGCCAGCAGCTCAGCGCGGGCTAGCTCCTACAATGAGCAGTTCTTC
CDR3aa: CASSSARASSYNEQFF

d_gene: -
v_gene: TRBV30
abundance: -
j_gene: TRBJ1-1
CDR3nt: TGTGCCTGGAGTGTAGGGGCTACTGAAGCTTTCTTT
CDR3aa: CAWSVGATEAFF

d_gene: TRBD1
v_gene: TRBV5-1
abundance: -
j_gene: TRBJ1-4
CDR3nt: TGCGCCAGCAGCCCGCAAAGACAGGGGACTAATGAAAAACTGTTTTTT
CDR3aa: CASSPQRQGTNEKLFF

d_gene: -
v_gene: TRBV7-9
abundance: few
j_gene: TRBJ2-5
CDR3nt: TGTGCCAGCACCCCCGGATCTGCGGAGACCCAGTACTTC
CDR3aa: CASTPGSAETQYF

d_gene: -
v_gene: TRBV21-1
abundance: few
j_gene: TRBJ2-1
CDR3nt: TGTGCCAGCAGGTTTCAGGGGGACAGGGGCTACAATGAGCAGTTCTTC
CDR3aa: CASRFQGDRGYNEQFF

d_gene: -
v_gene: TRBV7-9
abundance: -
j_gene: TRBJ2-7
CDR3nt: TGTGCCAGCAGCTCCACCAGACAGGTTCCCTACGAGCAGTACTTC
CDR3aa: CASSSTRQVPYEQYF

d_gene: -
v_gene: TRBV7-8
abundance: -
j_gene: TRBJ2-2
CDR3nt: TGTGCCAGCAGACCTTTACCCAGGGTTTCAACCGGGGAGCTGTTTTTT
CDR3aa: CASRPLPRVSTGELFF

d_gene: -
v_gene: TRBV20-1
abundance: -
j_gene: TRBJ2-6
CDR3nt: TGCAGTGCTAGTGTGAGGAACGTCCTGACTTTC
CDR3aa: CSASVRNVLTF

d_gene: -
v_gene: TRBV7-2
abundance: many
j_gene: TRBJ2-3
CDR3nt: TGTGCCAGCAGCCTCCTAGATCTAACAGATACGCAGTATTTT
CDR3aa: CASSLLDLTDTQYF

d_gene: -
v_gene: TRBV15
abundance: -
j_gene: TRBJ1-1
CDR3nt: TGTGCCACCAGCAGAGGAGATCAGAGCACTGAAGCTTTCTTT
CDR3aa: CATSRGDQSTEAFF

d_gene: -
v_gene: TRBV5-1
abundance: few
j_gene: TRBJ2-1
CDR3nt: TGCGCCAGCAGCTTAATAATTACCACCTACAATGAGCAGTTCTTC
CDR3aa: CASSLIITTYNEQFF

d_gene: -
v_gene: TRBV20-1
abundance: few
j_gene: TRBJ2-1
CDR3nt: TGCAGTGCCCTATCTTCGGGACGGAACGACAATGAGCAGTTCTTC
CDR3aa: CSALSSGRNDNEQFF

d_gene: -
v_gene: TRBV4-2
abundance: few
j_gene: TRBJ1-2
CDR3nt: TGTGCCAGCAGCCAAGAGGGCAGGGCTGACTATGGCTACACCTTC
CDR3aa: CASSQEGRADYGYTF

d_gene: TRBD2
v_gene: TRBV20-1
abundance: -
j_gene: TRBJ2-7
CDR3nt: TGCAGTGCTAGAGATAGCACTAGCGGATCCCGGCAGTACTTC
CDR3aa: CSARDSTSGSRQYF

d_gene: TRBD1
v_gene: TRBV5-1
abundance: -
j_gene: TRBJ1-2
CDR3nt: TGCGCCAGCAGCGGAACAACAGGGGTCAACTATGGCTACACCTTC
CDR3aa: CASSGTTGVNYGYTF

d_gene: -
v_gene: TRBV30
abundance: -
j_gene: TRBJ2-7
CDR3nt: TGTGCCTGGGGTCAATCGAGGGACTACGAGCAGTACTTC
CDR3aa: CAWGQSRDYEQYF

d_gene: TRBD2
v_gene: TRBV5-6
abundance: few
j_gene: TRBJ2-1
CDR3nt: TGTGCCAGCAGGGATAGCGGGGGGGTGTATGAGCAGTTCTTC
CDR3aa: CASRDSGGVYEQFF

d_gene: -
v_gene: TRBV20-1
abundance: -
j_gene: TRBJ1-5
CDR3nt: TGCAGCGCCGCCCCCGCAGGGCGAGGGGGCAATCAGCCCCAGCATTTT
CDR3aa: CSAAPAGRGGNQPQHF

d_gene: TRBD1
v_gene: TRBV20-1
abundance: few
j_gene: TRBJ1-2
CDR3nt: TGCAGTGCTAGAGATTACCGGACAGGGGTCTCTGGCTACACCTTC
CDR3aa: CSARDYRTGVSGYTF

d_gene: -
v_gene: TRBV7-2
abundance: -
j_gene: TRBJ1-2
CDR3nt: TGTGCCAGCAGCTTATCTGGGCTGAGCTACACCTTC
CDR3aa: CASSLSGLSYTF

d_gene: -
v_gene: TRBV20-1
abundance: many
j_gene: TRBJ1-1
CDR3nt: TGCAGTGCTACAGGAACTGAAGCTTTCTTT
CDR3aa: CSATGTEAFF

d_gene: TRBD2
v_gene: TRBV7-9
abundance: few
j_gene: TRBJ2-7
CDR3nt: TGTGCCAGCACCCTAGCGGGAGTATACGAGCAGTACTTC
CDR3aa: CASTLAGVYEQYF

d_gene: -
v_gene: TRBV20-1
abundance: few
j_gene: TRBJ2-7
CDR3nt: TGCAGTGCTGAAGGTCAAAACGGGGACTACGAGCAGTACTTC
CDR3aa: CSAEGQNGDYEQYF

d_gene: -
v_gene: TRBV6-5
abundance: -
j_gene: TRBJ2-1
CDR3nt: TGTGCCAGCAGTTACCCAGGGGGGGGCTACAATGAGCAGTTCTTC
CDR3aa: CASSYPGGGYNEQFF

d_gene: -
v_gene: TRBV11-2
abundance: -
j_gene: TRBJ2-7
CDR3nt: TGTGCCAGCAGCTTAGCCGCAGGGCTCTACGAGCAGTACTTC
CDR3aa: CASSLAAGLYEQYF